This TCR beta chain was recorded in a study of T cells expressing NK-cell markers. In the study overall: HCMV seropositivity characterized seven of the eight sequenced donors, and seronegativity one. Study-wide findings and caveats: For five or six donors, the dominant NKG2C+ clonotypes made up roughly 1.0-7.5% of their CD8+ T cells. These clonotypes additionally ranked first within the CD3+CD56-NKG2C+ fraction of a handful of donors.

With the 5' RACE reads reprocessed, TCRdb shows one record per CDR3 protein and no DNA. This sample's table reports 200,000 to 300,000 distinct CDR3 sequences. With regard to this clonotype: Its specificity is unknown.

Germline values: CDR1 SGHVS, CDR2 FQNEAQ. This CDR3 region has 14 residues. This clonotype was obtained from a woman aged 18-69 years in good health. The chain is built from TRBV7-8 and TRBJ2-1; without DNA, the TCRdb call of TRBD1 cannot be checked. Material: blood T cells: a sorted CD56 or NKG2C T cell subset, CD4+ or CD8+ T cells, or bulk PBMC T cells (not recorded which). CDR3 residues: CASGGGHTYNEQFF. Based on the CDR3 plus reference TRBV7-8 and TRBJ2-1, the full variable domain is GAGVSQSPRYKVAKRGQDVALRCDPISGHVSLFWYQQALGQGPEFLTYFQNEAQLDKSGLPSDRFFAERPEGSVSTLKIQRTQQEDSAVYLCASGGGHTYNEQFFGPGTRLTVL.